The present TCR beta chain was sequenced within a study of T cells in Graves' hyperthyroidism and ophthalmopathy (dated by TCRdb to about 2019). Background on the whole study: Peripheral blood samples were taken at initial diagnosis, before any treatment was given. For training and testing, the 80 to 100 patients in the discovery cohort were randomly divided in a 7:3 ratio. Following sampling, methimazole starting at 30 mg daily was given to hyperthyroidism patients, and high-dose intravenous methylprednisolone was given to ophthalmopathy patients. To identify distinguishing TCR V-J signatures, a discovery cohort of about 100 patients was used, comprising 43 with Graves' ophthalmopathy and 57 with stable Graves' hyperthyroidism. In addition, the study compared T-cell repertoires in thyroid tissue and in blood from roughly 6 Graves' hyperthyroidism patients. An independent validation cohort of fewer than 20 hyperthyroidism patients and about 15 patients who later progressed to ophthalmopathy tested prospective prediction of ophthalmopathy. According to the paper, TCR Vbeta CDR3 sequencing was carried out on 135 peripheral blood samples, which came from approximately 41 ophthalmopathy, 70 to 80 hyperthyroidism and approximately 17 progressor patients.

In the ophthalmopathy patients, disease was moderately to severely active, with a Clinical Activity Score of 3 or more, a NOSPECS grade of 4 or more, and a duration of less than 3 months. Exclusion was applied to patients with uncontrolled infections, other autoimmune diseases, pregnancy or lactation. Diagnoses were established on the basis of clinical symptoms, serum thyroxine and TRAb, thyroid ultrasound, and orbital computed tomography. Ficoll-Paque density gradient centrifugation was used to isolate PBMCs from 8.5 to 10 ml of fresh peripheral blood. Total RNA was extracted with Trizol reagent, and quality was checked on an Agilent 2100 Bioanalyzer. The TCR beta CDR3 regions were amplified from RNA transcripts. For the first round of RT-PCR on the TCR CDR3, the HTBI primer set was used together with the Qiagen OneStep RT-PCR kit. Libraries were constructed in a second round of multiplex PCR, after which size selection and purification were carried out. The libraries were sequenced on an Illumina HiSeq2000 using paired-end 100 bp reads. The authors processed their data as follows. SOAPnuke was used to process the raw data, removing reads that contained adapters or uncalled bases, had a mean Phred below 15, or lacked an exact match to the constant primer or identifier. High-quality paired reads were merged using COPE v1.2.5, and each unique nucleotide sequence was defined as a clonotype. MiTCR v1.1 was used to align clonotypes to the IMGT TRBV, TRBD and TRBJ reference segments. The analysis was restricted to V-J combinations with a frequency above 0.0001, which together covered about 99% of the repertoires. The TCS score was defined as the ratio of F50 (clonal expansion) to E x V (chaos), calculated using BLOSUM62-based TCRdist between CDR3 peptides within each V-J. Welch's t-statistics and random forest reduced 500 to 550 V-J features to 10 to 15, which were used in a naive Bayes classifier (R e1071). TCRdb cleaned the public reads at Q25 with fastp, built clones with MiXCR and kept in-frame beta chains. Each entry merges the rows of one CDR3 protein and shows their most common DNA and genes. It is TCRdb's table, rather than the study itself, that gives the V and J calls and clone size. This sample holds around 600,000 distinct CDR3 sequences; around 13% were observed only once. Approximately 13% of the sample is held by the ten biggest clonotypes.

Beyond this particular receptor, the publication reports: In validation, the model predicted progression to ophthalmopathy with over 65% sensitivity and less than 80% specificity, a median of roughly seven months before onset. Most expanded thyroid clonotypes (frequency above 0.001) were also detected in blood, suggesting blood repertoires may reflect thyroid immune responses. In cross-validation, a model built on a 13 V-J signature told ophthalmopathy apart from stable hyperthyroidism with 87.88% sensitivity and roughly 81% specificity, and in testing the same model reached 80%/75%. Sample size was not statistically predetermined, and blinding of investigators to group allocation was not performed.

At least ten counts were recorded for this clonotype. There is no known antigen for this receptor. Base quality data are lacking; no much larger clone is found one base away. Measured from the cysteine to the phenylalanine, the CDR3 is 12 residues long. Left in the record is the CDR3 DNA by itself, 36 bases read in frame from the first base. The germline V gene gives CDR1 as MNHNS and CDR2 as SASEGT. At the junction V is shortened by 10 bases and J by 5 bases, with 15 bases in between. Sequences were obtained from blood. The chain links TRBV6-1 with TRBJ2-7; no D gene call is confident. This receptor was identified in a woman aged 50 to 65 with Graves' ophthalmopathy. The CDR3 region reads CATQRTVDEQYF. The DNA sequence is as follows: TGTGCCACCCAGAGGACGGTCGACGAGCAGTACTTC.